This TCR beta chain was sequenced during a study of low-dose radiotherapy and immunotherapy resistance in tumors. Study at large: Cohort 2 patients were irradiated with 1 Gy every two weeks, reaching 13 Gy over 26 weeks. A daily 300 mg dose of oral aspirin was taken by patients for four cycles from cycle 1 day 1. The authors gave intravenous cyclophosphamide 200 mg/m2 every two weeks, one day before radiation and immunotherapy.

Time point indicated: after trial treatment. Treatment here: LDRT plus nivolumab, ipilimumab, low-dose cyclophosphamide and aspirin (RACIN trial). Every donor was treated with nivolumab, ipilimumab, aspirin, low-dose cyclophosphamide and also low-dose radiotherapy. Alpha- and beta-chain coverage of first-strand cDNA came from TRAV- and TRBV-specific primers. TCR amplification ran roughly 20 PCR cycles using constant-region and V-primer adapter primers. TCRdb re-called the reads through MiXCR, storing one row per CDR3 protein. This table holds approximately 100,000 distinct CDR3 sequences, under 25% found once. This clonotype was observed at least ten times. Source: PBMCs, taken after low-dose radiotherapy plus immunotherapy. The source is a male donor with prostate cancer.

CDR3 nucleotides: TGCGCCAGCAGTCAAGACTCTAGGCCGTACACCGGGGAGCTGTTTTTT. This translates into CASSQDSRPYTGELFF. The chain joins TRBV23-1 to TRBJ2-2; D unresolved. TRBV23-1 is an ORF, with its function uncertain. V shed 2 bases and J shed 3 bases, with 13 bases lying between them. This CDR3 has 16 residues.